This passage covers 16 T cell receptor beta chains from one sample sequenced in a study of blood T cells in healthy people across ages. Sample-barcoded 5' priming and a J-beta primer mix drove a second PCR of roughly 6 to 12 cycles. A single record per CDR3 protein comes from TCRdb applying MiXCR to the 5' RACE reads. The data show hundreds of thousands of distinct CDR3 sequences, approximately 59% seen once. The sample consisted of blood. Source of these receptors: a man aged 60 to 69 in good health.

The chain has TRBV20-1 and TRBJ2-3, with 10 bases that match TRBD2. Trimming cost V 6 bases and J 4 bases; bases outside gene matches: 7. The CDR3 extends over 14 amino acids. Looked up from germline, CDR1 is DFQATT and CDR2 is SNEGSKA (reference sequence). The CDR3 sequence is CSANLAGEADTQYF. DNA of the CDR3: TGCAGTGCAAACCTAGCGGGGGAGGCAGATACGCAGTATTTT.

The chain recombines TRBV5-1 with TRBJ2-3; D is ambiguous. Germline V lookup: CDR1 SGHRS, CDR2 YFSETQ. The CDR3 has 14 residues. V lost 0 bases and J 3 bases, leaving 8 bases between the germline ends. Written as DNA, the CDR3 is TGCGCCAGCAGCTTGGTAGGAGAAACAGATACGCAGTATTTT. Its protein is CASSLVGETDTQYF.

V usage is TRBV5-1 and J usage is TRBJ1-6; 9 positions agree with TRBD1. J was trimmed by 8 bases and V by 0 bases; bases with no gene match: 3. Germline V gene lookup returns CDR1 SGHRS and CDR2 YFSETQ. This CDR3 is built from 15 residues. DNA for the CDR3: TGCGCCAGCAGCTTGGCCGGGGACAGGGATTCACCCCTCCACTTT. This codes for CASSLAGDRDSPLHF.

The chain links TRBV28 to TRBJ1-1; D remains unclear. Between the trimmed V and J ends, which lost 8 bases and 3 bases, there was a span of 7 bases. This CDR3 spans 11 amino acids. Germline assignment: CDR1 MDHEN and CDR2 SYDVKM. The CDR3 DNA is TGTGCCAGCGGCGCTTACACTGAAGCTTTCTTT. Translation gives CASGAYTEAFF.

The CDR3: CASRKTSGGAGTQYF. DNA for the CDR3: TGTGCCAGCAGGAAGACTAGCGGGGGGGCCGGCACGCAGTATTTT. This chain connects TRBV7-9 to TRBJ2-3, with 14 bases fitting TRBD2. V lost 6 bases to trimming and J lost 9 bases; unmatched junction nucleotides: 8. CDR1 is SEHNR and CDR2 is FQNEAQ in the germline V gene (reference sequence). The CDR3 consists of 15 residues.

This chain joins TRBV29-1 and TRBJ2-1; either TRBD1 or TRBD2 may supply D (7 bases each). From germline, CDR1 is SQVTM and CDR2 ANQGSEA. V was cut by 4 bases and J by 6 bases, with 19 bases left in between. The CDR3 is made up of 15 amino acids. In DNA form, the CDR3 reads TGCAGCGTTGCCTCGACAGGGAGGGCCGCCAATGAGCAGTTCTTC. Protein sequence: CSVASTGRAANEQFF.

V usage is TRBV5-5 and J usage is TRBJ2-4, with D unresolved. TRBJ2-7 explains the end of the DNA better; the J call may be wrong. CDR3 length equals 14 residues. Germline V gene lookup returns CDR1 SGHKS and CDR2 YYEKEE (reference sequence). The CDR3 here is CASSFSGDLGEQYF. The CDR3 DNA follows: TGTGCCAGCAGCTTTTCTGGGGATCTGGGCGAGCAGTACTTC.

This chain links TRBV5-1 with TRBJ1-2, with D perhaps matching TRBD1 (6 bases). The CDR3 extends over 14 amino acids. V lost 4 bases and J lost 2, with 12 bases in between. CDR1 is SGHRS and CDR2 is YFSETQ in the germline V gene. CDR3 in DNA: TGCGCCAGCAGCCCCACAGGGCCCAACTATGGCTACACCTTC. It codes for CASSPTGPNYGYTF.

The chain couples TRBV5-1 to TRBJ1-6, with a weak D call TRBD1 (5 bases). V shed 2 bases and J shed 0 bases, with 12 bases lying between them. The CDR3 has 17 amino acids. Looked up from germline, CDR1 is SGHRS and CDR2 is YFSETQ. CDR3 sequence reads: CASSLGAGSSYNSPLHF. CDR3 bases: TGCGCCAGCAGCTTAGGGGCAGGGAGCTCCTATAATTCACCCCTCCACTTT.

This chain joins TRBV20-1 and TRBJ2-5; D assignment may be TRBD1 or TRBD2 (6 bases each). The CDR3 consists of 13 residues. The ends were cut back, 5 bases at V and 5 bases at J, with 15 bases in the middle. Germline V lookup: CDR1 DFQATT, CDR2 SNEGSKA (reference sequence). The CDR3 region is CSAPTGTRETQYF. As DNA, the CDR3 is TGCAGTGCTCCCACAGGGACTCGGGAGACCCAGTACTTC.

This clonotype has only a few counts. The genes are TRBV5-1 and TRBJ2-6, with D possibly TRBD2 on 5 matching bases. CDR1 SGHRS and CDR2 YFSETQ come from the germline V gene. The CDR3 covers 19 residues. V shed 0 bases and J shed 0 bases, with 16 bases lying between them. CDR3 region: CASSLAGRGIPSGANVLTF. The CDR3 coding sequence is TGCGCCAGCAGCTTGGCGGGTAGAGGGATTCCCTCTGGGGCCAACGTCCTGACTTTC.

The rearrangement links TRBV6-6 to TRBJ1-1, with TRBD1 matching over 9 bases. Per germline, CDR1 MNHNY and CDR2 SVGAGI (reference sequence). This CDR3 region has 13 residues. After removal of 5 bases from V and 8 bases from J, the junction contained 6 bases not matched to a gene. The CDR3 sequence is CASSQTGQGEAFF. DNA of the CDR3: TGTGCCAGCAGTCAAACGGGACAGGGCGAAGCTTTCTTT.

The chain combines TRBV2 with TRBJ2-7; TRBD1 might be the D (6 bases). Trimming removed 6 bases from V and 6 bases from J, with 18 bases in between. Germline CDR1 reads SNHLY; CDR2 reads FYNNEI. CDR3 length: 14 amino acids. CDR3 loop: CASSFQGLVSEQYF. The CDR3 DNA follows: TGTGCCAGCAGCTTTCAGGGGTTAGTCTCCGAGCAGTACTTC.

The chain recombines TRBV18 with TRBJ2-7; D gene ambiguous. V was cut by 3 bases and J by 6 bases, with 12 bases left in between. The CDR3 is 13 amino acids. Germline V lookup: CDR1 KGHSH, CDR2 LQKENI. The CDR3 is CASSPQTNSEQYF. In nucleotides, the CDR3 is TGTGCCAGCTCACCCCAGACAAACAGCGAGCAGTACTTC.

This chain uses TRBV12-5 with TRBJ2-1; D might be TRBD2 (6 bases). Germline CDR1 is LGHNT and CDR2 is FRNRAP. Between the trimmed V and J ends, which lost 0 bases and 4 bases, there was a span of 16 bases. The CDR3 covers 17 residues. The CDR3 coding sequence is TGTGCTAGTGGTTTGGTCAAAAGTGGGGGGTATTACAATGAGCAGTTCTTC. This encodes CASGLVKSGGYYNEQFF.

The gene calls are TRBV10-3 and TRBJ2-5; possible D gene TRBD1, 5 bases. Germline V gives CDR1 ENHRY, CDR2 SYGVKD. Trimming took 0 bases from V and 0 from J, leaving 8 bases between them. The CDR3 runs to 15 residues. CDR3 protein: CAISESRGYQETQYF. CDR3 coding DNA: TGTGCCATCAGTGAGTCAAGGGGCTACCAAGAGACCCAGTACTTC.